This TCR beta chain originates from a study of T cell repertoires in cytomegalovirus infection. Study overall: An indication of both CMV infection and matching HLA type came from public TCR beta signatures. Regarding the study as a whole: Cumulative frequency (of public TCR beta family members) identified carriers of CMV plus the relevant HLA.

About this clonotype: Antigen unknown.

V shed 3 bases and J shed 6 bases, with 21 bases lying between them. The germline gives CDR1 SQVTM, CDR2 ANQGSEA. This CDR3 contains 16 residues. TCRdb reprocessed the reads via MiXCR and lists one record per CDR3 protein. Here the sample spans over 45,000 distinct CDR3 sequences, approximately 20% being singletons. The sequenced sample was CD8+ T cells from cultured PBMCs, obtained from culture after CMV antigen stimulation. The chain carries TRBV29-1 and TRBJ2-1; D might be TRBD1 or TRBD2, each matching 5 bases. This sequence was found in a human donor in good health (CMV status not recorded). Some clones in this sample may be carry-over from other donors' samples. CDR3 protein: CSVDGDLKESTNEQFF. In DNA, the CDR3 is TGCAGCGTTGATGGGGACCTTAAGGAGTCAACCAATGAGCAGTTCTTC.